The source of this TCR beta chain is a study of blood T cell repertoires in COVID-19. About the study: There were acute and convalescent COVID-19 samples, and they came from the United States, Italy and Spain.

Sequenced by immunoSEQ multiplex PCR; TCRdb stores in-frame clones only, minus some. The sample has a few hundred thousand clones, approximately 87% seen once. V shed 2 bases and J 10 bases; nucleotides not matched to a gene: 19. Germline V gene sequence: CDR1 MDHEN, CDR2 SYDVKM. The CDR3 covers 17 residues. The chain recombines TRBV28 with TRBJ2-7; 8 nucleotides line up with TRBD2. Sequenced input: peripheral blood. The receptor was derived from a human donor in a cohort sampled during active COVID-19. The CDR3 loop is CASSLQGRGANLRNQYF. For the CDR3, the DNA is TGTGCCAGCAGTTTACAGGGGCGGGGGGCCAATCTACGGAATCAGTACTTC.